Listed here are 18 T cell receptor beta chains from one sample, sequenced in a study of regulatory dendritic cells for organ transplantation. Assay: immunoSEQ multiplex PCR; the TCRdb copy retains only in-frame clones and omits some. The sample contains about 29,000 clones, nearly 80% of which appear only once. Sample: memory CD4+ T cells from blood. Subset reported: CD45RO+ memory T cells. The receptors originated from a human donor in good health.

The chain carries TRBV7-3 and TRBJ2-2; D call uncertain. This CDR3 contains 14 residues. The V gene lost 2 bases and the J gene lost 4 bases, with 8 bases spanning the gap. Looked up from germline, CDR1 is SGHTA and CDR2 is FQGTGA. The CDR3 sequence is CASSLLGLTGELFF. The CDR3 region has the DNA TGTGCCAGCAGCTTACTAGGGCTCACCGGGGAGCTGTTTTTT.

V gene TRBV18 combines with J gene TRBJ1-5; possible D gene TRBD1, 6 bases. The germline CDR1 and CDR2 sequences are KGHSH and LQKENI. The CDR3 has 13 residues. V was clipped by 6 bases and J by 7 bases, with 13 bases between them. In DNA, the CDR3 is TGTGCCAGCTCCACAGGGTCTGGGCAGCCCCAGCATTTT. Translating gives CASSTGSGQPQHF.

This chain joins TRBV10-1 and TRBJ2-1; possibly TRBD1 for D (5 bases). This CDR3 comprises 13 residues. The V gene lost 8 bases and the J gene lost 6 bases, with 14 bases spanning the gap. The germline CDR1 and CDR2 sequences are WNHNN and SYGVQD (reference sequence). The CDR3 spells CASGQGNTNEQFF. CDR3 in DNA: TGCGCCAGCGGGCAGGGAAATACCAATGAGCAGTTCTTC.

This clone was observed a single time. This sequence joins TRBV7-2 and TRBJ1-1, with a possible D match to TRBD1 (5 bases). The ends were cut back, 3 bases at V and 1 base at J, with 12 bases in the middle. CDR1 and CDR2 from the germline V gene are SGHTA and FQGNSA. This CDR3 is 15 amino acids long. The CDR3 reads CASSFVVRANTEAFF. The CDR3 DNA follows: TGTGCCAGCAGCTTTGTCGTCAGGGCGAACACTGAAGCTTTCTTT.

The chain links TRBV28 to TRBJ1-2; D not resolved. The CDR3 has 14 residues. CDR1 and CDR2 from the germline V gene are MDHEN and SYDVKM. Trimming took 6 bases from V and 8 from J, leaving 19 bases between them. CDR3 sequence reads: CASSQTGRGQGYTF. The CDR3 nucleotides read TGTGCCAGCAGCCAAACCGGACGGGGTCAGGGCTACACCTTC.

This sequence joins TRBV6-1 and TRBJ1-5, with unresolved D. Germline assignment: CDR1 MNHNS and CDR2 SASEGT. The CDR3 is made up of 12 amino acids. V shed 6 bases and J shed 11 bases, with 14 bases lying between them. Written as DNA, the CDR3 is TGTGCCAGCAGAAAAGGGTCGCACACCCAGCATTTT. Translation gives CASRKGSHTQHF.

The CDR3: CASSPLTSEKLFF. The DNA of the CDR3 is TGCGCCAGCAGCCCGCTGACAAGTGAAAAACTGTTTTTT. The genes are TRBV4-3 and TRBJ1-4; D not certain. Germline assignment: CDR1 LGHNA and CDR2 YSLEER. The CDR3 covers 13 residues. V lost 4 bases and J 7 bases, leaving 10 bases between the germline ends.

The V and J genes are TRBV30 and TRBJ2-5; 7 nucleotides agree with TRBD2. Trimming cost V 1 base and J 1 base; bases outside gene matches: 3. The length of the CDR3 is 14 residues. The germline V gene has CDR1 GTSNPN and CDR2 SVGIG (reference sequence). The CDR3 sequence: CAWSGWGGQETQYF. The DNA for the CDR3 is TGTGCCTGGAGTGGGTGGGGGGGCCAAGAGACCCAGTACTTC.

V usage is TRBV6-1 and J usage is TRBJ1-5; weak D call: TRBD1 (5 bases). Per germline, CDR1 MNHNS and CDR2 SASEGT. V lost 1 base and J 6 bases, leaving 13 bases between the germline ends. The CDR3 is made up of 15 amino acids. The CDR3, as DNA: TGTGCCAGCAGTGAAGTTGACCAGGGAAGTCAGCCCCAGCATTTT. Translation gives CASSEVDQGSQPQHF.

The chain carries TRBV6-6 and TRBJ2-1; D not resolved. This CDR3 has 13 amino acids. Trimming removed 5 bases at V and 10 bases at J, with 15 bases between. The germline CDR1 and CDR2 sequences are MNHNY and SVGAGI (reference sequence). The CDR3 sequence: CASSPPQRREQFF. In DNA form, the CDR3 reads TGTGCCAGCAGTCCCCCCCAACGCAGGGAGCAGTTCTTC.

The chain is built from TRBV5-1 and TRBJ2-2; weak D call: TRBD2 (6 bases). Germline lookup yields CDR1 SGHRS and CDR2 YFSETQ. Trimming removed 7 bases at V and 2 bases at J, with 12 bases between. The CDR3 runs 14 residues. The CDR3 here is CASGAGLNTGELFF. The CDR3 nucleotides are TGCGCCAGCGGGGCGGGGCTAAACACCGGGGAGCTGTTTTTT.

V and J are TRBV15 and TRBJ1-2, with D tentatively TRBD1 (5 bases). Trimming left V 0 bases short and J 4 bases short, with 9 bases between. This CDR3 has 14 amino acids. Germline V gene lookup returns CDR1 LNHNV and CDR2 YYDKDF (reference sequence). In nucleotides, the CDR3 is TGTGCCACCAGCAGAGATCGGGGGGGCTATGGCTACACCTTC. It encodes CATSRDRGGYGYTF.

V gene TRBV6-4 combines with J gene TRBJ1-6; D is unclear. Germline V gene lookup returns CDR1 MRHNA and CDR2 SNTAGT. Trimming left V 7 bases short and J 5 bases short, with 15 bases between. The CDR3 sequence is 15 residues long. CDR3 coding DNA: TGTGCCAGCAACATTATTGGACGGGATAATTCACCCCTCCACTTT. This codes for CASNIIGRDNSPLHF.

The sample holds one count of this clone. J is TRBJ2-3 and V is TRBV10-1; 12 positions match TRBD1. After removal of 4 bases from V and 4 bases from J, the junction contained 6 bases not matched to a gene. The CDR3 runs 16 residues. The germline V gene has CDR1 WNHNN and CDR2 SYGVQD (reference sequence). The CDR3 DNA reads TGCGCCAGCAGTGTTCCGGGACAGGGGGCTTCAGATACGCAGTATTTT. It specifies CASSVPGQGASDTQYF.

This chain links TRBV2 with TRBJ1-4; no clear D gene. From germline, CDR1 is SNHLY and CDR2 FYNNEI. The CDR3 spans 15 residues. V lost 2 bases to trimming and J lost 4 bases, with 11 bases between them. In DNA form, the CDR3 reads TGTGCCAGCAGTGAAAACCTGGGCCTTAATGAAAAACTGTTTTTT. The encoded protein is CASSENLGLNEKLFF.

The V and J genes are TRBV28 and TRBJ1-5, with D possibly TRBD1 on 5 matching bases. The CDR3 contains 16 residues. CDR1 MDHEN and CDR2 SYDVKM come from the germline V gene. V lost 4 bases to trimming and J lost 3 bases, with 16 bases between them. The CDR3 loop reads CASSSGGGSPNQPQHF. The CDR3 nucleotides read TGTGCCAGCAGTTCGGGGGGGGGAAGCCCCAATCAGCCCCAGCATTTT.

The J gene is TRBJ2-7, the V gene TRBV28; D is uncertain. The ends were cut back, 5 bases at V and 0 bases at J, with 11 bases in the middle. The CDR3 spans 14 residues. Germline loops: CDR1 MDHEN, CDR2 SYDVKM. The CDR3 DNA sequence: TGTGCCAGCAGTCGATCGTGGGGCTCCTACGAGCAGTACTTC. This translates into CASSRSWGSYEQYF. Based on the CDR3 plus reference TRBV28 and TRBJ2-7, the full variable domain is DVKVTQSSRYLVKRTGEKVFLECVQDMDHENMFWYRQDPGLGLRLIYFSYDVKMKEKGDIPEGYSVSREKKERFSLILESASTNQTSMYLCASSRSWGSYEQYFGPGTRLTVT.

This chain links TRBV27 with TRBJ1-2; 10 bases line up with TRBD1. After removal of 8 bases from V and 5 bases from J, the junction contained 8 bases not matched to a gene. Germline V gives CDR1 MNHEY, CDR2 SMNVEV (reference sequence). The CDR3 runs to 14 residues. CDR3 DNA: TGTGCCAGCGCCTCGGACAGGGGGTTTTATGGCTACACCTTC. Protein: CASASDRGFYGYTF.